A selection of T cell receptor beta chains follows, all from one sample in a study of T cells in Graves' hyperthyroidism and ophthalmopathy. TCRdb reprocessed the multiplex PCR reads with MiXCR, giving one entry per CDR3 protein. The sample comprises hundreds of thousands of distinct CDR3 sequences, more than 20% of which are singletons, and under 35% rests with the top ten. What was sequenced was blood. These receptors were taken from a man aged 30 to 45 with Graves' ophthalmopathy. Each CDR3 is given with its conserved first and last residue.

V gene: TRBV28
CDR3 protein: CASSLFSQGTSNEQFF

V gene: TRBV27
CDR3 protein: CASSLLSGGGITSTYNEQFF

V gene: TRBV6-1
CDR3 protein: CATFLPGLADNEQFF

V gene: TRBV29-1
CDR3 protein: CSVRTGRGQNIQYF

V gene: TRBV2
CDR3 protein: CASREEWTVHYGYTF

V gene: TRBV10-2
CDR3 protein: CAIRGGANTEAFF

V gene: TRBV11-2
CDR3 protein: CASSSPKRGHEQFF

V gene: TRBV2
CDR3 protein: CASDQVRARGYNEQFF

V gene: TRBV9
CDR3 protein: CASSEGQGAYGYTF

V gene: TRBV5-8
CDR3 protein: CASSAEQQTETQYF

V gene: TRBV6-1
CDR3 protein: CASIDWVQGYTGELFF

V gene: TRBV24-1
CDR3 protein: CATSEKGHIYNEQFF

V gene: TRBV7-2
CDR3 protein: CASSLDSAPYNEQFF

V gene: TRBV30
CDR3 protein: CASSIDSSSYEQYF

V gene: TRBV7-2
CDR3 protein: CASSANLNSPLHF

V gene: TRBV5-6
CDR3 protein: CASSVPLAGGPGEQFF

V gene: TRBV4-2
CDR3 protein: CASSQAGGSADTQYF

V gene: TRBV27
CDR3 protein: CASSLSIGGPSNQPQHF

V gene: TRBV30
CDR3 protein: CAWESSGRGGVGQYF

V gene: TRBV7-8
CDR3 protein: CASSTRLAVDYNEQFF

V gene: TRBV27
CDR3 protein: CASSQTGATYEQYF

V gene: TRBV7-2
CDR3 protein: CASSNQGALGNTIYF

V gene: TRBV11-2
CDR3 protein: CASSLVRGDTGELFF

V gene: TRBV7-2
CDR3 protein: CAVGDLSTDTQYF

V gene: TRBV20-1
CDR3 protein: CSARDTGEWNQPQHF

V gene: TRBV7-6
CDR3 protein: CASSLASAGNPYEQYF

V gene: TRBV11-2
CDR3 protein: CASSLRTILAITTDTQYF

V gene: TRBV27
CDR3 protein: CASRLQSNQPQHF

V gene: TRBV6-1
CDR3 protein: CASSYEGGGSQDTQYF

V gene: TRBV6-1
CDR3 protein: CASSERAGGLFPYGYTF

V gene: TRBV6-5
CDR3 protein: CASSYSIDGGEAFF

V gene: TRBV3-1
CDR3 protein: CASSSEDQVGAFF

V gene: TRBV12-5
CDR3 protein: CASGRDTSYEQHF

V gene: TRBV5-1
CDR3 protein: CASYRGAGGPNEQFF

V gene: TRBV29-1
CDR3 protein: CSVEWQVPNTEAFF

V gene: TRBV7-9
CDR3 protein: CASSLLRGGSYEQYF

V gene: TRBV5-5
CDR3 protein: CASSLPKTGSGVNTEAFF

V gene: TRBV20-1
CDR3 protein: CSDSGREDYGYTF

V gene: TRBV20-1
CDR3 protein: CSARVPSAYNEQFF

V gene: TRBV29-1
CDR3 protein: CSVGDMDYEQYF

V gene: TRBV20-1
CDR3 protein: CSAHSRDRGYEQYF

V gene: TRBV29-1
CDR3 protein: CSVGGTGERYF

V gene: TRBV27
CDR3 protein: CASVPVAGNRADTQYF

V gene: TRBV7-9
CDR3 protein: CASSPGFGIGGRYEQYF

V gene: TRBV20-1
CDR3 protein: CSATGDSPSEQYF

V gene: TRBV6-1
CDR3 protein: CASRRREHQETQYF

V gene: TRBV18
CDR3 protein: CASSPPPGTVLHTQYF

V gene: TRBV18
CDR3 protein: CASKGGISLNTEAFF

V gene: TRBV7-2
CDR3 protein: CASSAPGTALPLKTEAFF

V gene: TRBV19
CDR3 protein: CASSIWGNTGELFF